These 6 T cell receptor beta chains were all obtained from the same sample, sequenced in a study of T cell changes during pregnancy in multiple sclerosis. The repertoire was sequenced with immunoSEQ multiplex PCR; TCRdb's copy has only in-frame clones and lacks some. The sample includes approximately 64,000 clones, less than 95% of them seen just once. The input for sequencing was peripheral blood, taken in the second trimester of pregnancy. All receptors derive from a female donor in good health, enrolled as a control in a pregnancy study.

The rearrangement links TRBV27 to TRBJ2-1; TRBD2 matches at 12 bases. This CDR3 has 17 residues. V gave up 7 bases and J gave up 3 bases; unmatched junction bases: 10. Germline V gene data show CDR1 as MNHEY and CDR2 as SMNVEV (reference sequence). CDR3 residues: CASTRTSGTQVYNEQFF. For the CDR3, the DNA is TGTGCCAGCACCCGGACTAGCGGGACTCAGGTCTACAATGAGCAGTTCTTC.

J is TRBJ1-1 and V is TRBV19; the D is unclear. The CDR3 is made up of 12 amino acids. Trimming removed 6 bases at V and 5 bases at J, with 10 bases between. The germline V gene has CDR1 LNHDA and CDR2 SQIVND (reference sequence). The CDR3 loop is CASSPGWTEAFF. CDR3 nucleotide sequence: TGTGCCAGTAGCCCGGGGTGGACTGAAGCTTTCTTT. The full variable domain, with the rest looked up from reference TRBV19 and TRBJ1-1, is DGGITQSPKYLFRKEGQNVTLSCEQNLNHDAMYWYRQDPGQGLRLIYYSQIVNDFQKGDIAEGYSVSREKKESFPLTVTSAQKNPTAFYLCASSPGWTEAFFGQGTRLTVV.

The chain couples TRBV19 to TRBJ1-4; 8 bases fit TRBD1. The CDR3 loop spans 14 amino acids. Trimming cost V 7 bases and J 4 bases; bases outside gene matches: 5. CDR1 is LNHDA and CDR2 is SQIVND in the germline V gene (reference sequence). CDR3 coding DNA: TGTGCCAGTAATGGGGACAGGCTTAATGAAAAACTGTTTTTT. This translates into CASNGDRLNEKLFF.

The rearrangement links TRBV11-2 to TRBJ1-2; tentative D call: TRBD1 (5 bases). Looked up from germline, CDR1 is SGHAT and CDR2 is FQNNGV. CDR3 length: 15 amino acids. The V and J ends lost 4 bases and 1 base respectively, with 13 bases between them. CDR3 loop: CASSSLAGLNYGYTF. The CDR3 DNA follows: TGTGCCAGCAGCTCCTTAGCGGGGCTTAACTATGGCTACACCTTC.

V and J are TRBV10-3 and TRBJ2-5; a weak D match, TRBD2 (5 bases). V was shortened by 4 bases and J by 5 bases, with 14 bases between the two germline ends. Germline V CDR1 and CDR2: ENHRY, SYGVKD. The CDR3 runs 14 residues. CDR3: CAISGEGAAETQYF. Here the CDR3 DNA reads TGTGCCATCAGTGGAGAGGGAGCGGCGGAGACCCAGTACTTC.

The chain couples TRBV10-2 to TRBJ1-4; D remains unclear. The germline V gene encodes CDR1 WSHSY and CDR2 SAAADI. V lost 3 bases and J 5 bases, leaving 10 bases between the germline ends. This CDR3 is built from 14 residues. The CDR3 bases are TGCGCCAGCAGTGAAGGCGGTTCAAATGAAAAACTGTTTTTT. Translating it yields CASSEGGSNEKLFF.